This passage covers 30 T cell receptor beta chains from one sample sequenced in a study of blood T cell repertoires in COVID-19. The data were produced by immunoSEQ multiplex PCR, yet TCRdb's version contains in-frame clones alone and is incomplete. Of about 480,000 clones listed, over 75% are singletons. Material for sequencing was PBMCs or T cells enriched from blood (not recorded which). These receptors all stem from a woman in her forties who had recovered from COVID-19.

This clone was seen a few times. J is TRBJ2-7 and V is TRBV27, with 10 bases fitting TRBD1. The CDR3 sequence is 15 residues long. The V segment lost 0 bases and the J segment 6 bases; nucleotides outside the gene matches: 5. Germline V gene lookup returns CDR1 MNHEY and CDR2 SMNVEV (reference sequence). The CDR3 sequence: CASSLSWDRGSEQYF. Written as DNA, the CDR3 is TGTGCCAGCAGTTTATCGTGGGACAGGGGATCCGAGCAGTACTTC.

The V gene is TRBV19, the J gene TRBJ2-7, with a weak D call TRBD1 (6 bases). V lost 5 bases, J lost 2 bases, and 13 bases lay in between. The length of the CDR3 is 14 residues. CDR1 LNHDA and CDR2 SQIVND come from the germline V gene (reference sequence). The CDR3: CASSPRTVTYEQYF. CDR3 nucleotides: TGTGCCAGTAGTCCTCGGACAGTCACCTACGAGCAGTACTTC.

This chain connects TRBV18 to TRBJ2-3, with D tentatively TRBD2 (5 bases). Trimming stripped 2 bases from V and 6 bases from J, with 6 bases between. The germline gives CDR1 KGHSH, CDR2 LQKENI. CDR3 length: 12 residues. The CDR3 loop reads CASSPREDTQYF. CDR3 DNA sequence: TGTGCCAGCTCACCAAGGGAGGATACGCAGTATTTT.

The chain uses TRBV7-2 and TRBJ1-6; D gene unclear. Germline CDR1 SGHTA, CDR2 FQGNSA. Trimming stripped 1 base from V and 10 bases from J, with 8 bases between. The CDR3 extends over 13 amino acids. CDR3 amino acids: CASSLENGSPLHF. DNA of the CDR3: TGTGCCAGCAGCTTAGAGAACGGGTCACCCCTCCACTTT.

J is TRBJ2-5 and V is TRBV7-8, with D perhaps matching TRBD2 (6 bases). V was shortened by 10 bases and J by 4 bases, with 19 bases between the two germline ends. CDR1 is SGHVS, CDR2 FQNEAQ, per germline. The CDR3 spans 14 residues. The CDR3: CATTMNGRGETQYF. As DNA, the CDR3 is TGTGCCACCACCATGAACGGGAGAGGAGAGACCCAGTACTTC.

The chain carries TRBV4-1 and TRBJ1-2, with D unclear. CDR3 length: 16 residues. Trimming shortened V by 1 base and J by 2 bases, and 14 bases separated the two germline ends. Germline CDR1 reads MGHRA; CDR2 reads YSYEKL. CDR3 sequence: CASSQGDTNWNYGYTF. The CDR3 region has the DNA TGCGCCAGCAGCCAAGGAGACACCAACTGGAACTATGGCTACACCTTC.

The J gene is TRBJ1-4, the V gene TRBV12-5; D is unclear. CDR1 is LGHNT and CDR2 is FRNRAP in the germline V gene. V lost 0 bases to trimming and J lost 8 bases, with 7 bases between them. This CDR3 has 13 residues. CDR3 region: CASGLVQTEKLFF. In nucleotides, the CDR3 is TGTGCTAGTGGTTTGGTACAAACGGAAAAACTGTTTTTT.

This clone was counted only a few times. The chain couples TRBV27 to TRBJ2-1; no clear D. Germline loops: CDR1 MNHEY, CDR2 SMNVEV (reference sequence). This CDR3 is built from 11 residues. Trimming stripped 10 bases from V and 12 bases from J, with 16 bases between. CDR3 DNA sequence: TGTGCCACCCGCAGGTTATTGAGGCAGTTCTTC. This translates into CATRRLLRQFF.

This clone was picked up a small number of times. The chain employs TRBV24-1 and TRBJ1-2; D gene ambiguous. The CDR3 runs 14 residues. Germline lookup yields CDR1 KGHDR and CDR2 SFDVKD. V lost 3 bases and J lost 4, with 11 bases in between. As DNA, the CDR3 is TGTGCCACCAGTGATGGCGGCAGCCCCTATGGCTACACCTTC. Its protein is CATSDGGSPYGYTF.

The V call is TRBV24-1, the J call TRBJ2-5, with D perhaps matching TRBD2 (5 bases). CDR1 KGHDR and CDR2 SFDVKD come from the germline V gene. The length of the CDR3 is 15 residues. Trimming removed 10 bases at V and 2 bases at J, with 19 bases between. The CDR3 bases are TGTGCCACACGCCCTTCGAGCGGACCTCAAGAGACCCAGTACTTC. Translated: CATRPSSGPQETQYF.

This clone occurred a few times. V gene TRBV15 combines with J gene TRBJ2-3; tentative D call: TRBD1 (5 bases). The V and J ends lost 0 bases and 2 bases respectively, with 9 bases between them. This CDR3 comprises 15 residues. Germline V gives CDR1 LNHNV, CDR2 YYDKDF (reference sequence). CDR3 protein: CATSRDKGDTDTQYF. CDR3 DNA sequence: TGTGCCACCAGCAGAGATAAAGGGGACACAGATACGCAGTATTTT.

The gene calls are TRBV15 and TRBJ2-2, with D unresolved. Per germline, CDR1 LNHNV and CDR2 YYDKDF (reference sequence). The CDR3 totals 14 residues. The V end lost 5 bases, the J end lost 3 bases, and 10 bases lay between the germline ends. The CDR3 bases are TGTGCCACCAGCTTAAAGATAGACACCGGGGAGCTGTTTTTT. Amino acid sequence: CATSLKIDTGELFF.

The chain combines TRBV13 with TRBJ2-3; TRBD1 agrees at 7 bases. CDR1 is PRHDT, CDR2 FYEKMQ, per germline (reference sequence). This CDR3 has 13 residues. V shed 3 bases, J shed 3 bases, and the junction held 0 bases outside the gene matches. The CDR3 DNA is TGTGCCAGCAGCTTGGGACAGACAGATACGCAGTATTTT. This encodes CASSLGQTDTQYF.

The chain uses TRBV5-1 and TRBJ2-1, with TRBD2 as a possible D gene (5 bases). The germline gives CDR1 SGHRS, CDR2 YFSETQ. V was cut by 4 bases and J by 0 bases, with 11 bases left in between. The CDR3 contains 15 residues. The CDR3 loop reads CASSRRDSSYNEQFF. Here the CDR3 DNA reads TGCGCCAGCAGCCGCCGGGATAGCTCCTACAATGAGCAGTTCTTC.

The chain couples TRBV24-1 to TRBJ1-2; weak D call: TRBD1 (5 bases). This CDR3 is built from 15 residues. From germline, CDR1 is KGHDR and CDR2 SFDVKD. The V and J ends lost 4 bases and 5 bases respectively, with 16 bases between them. The CDR3, as DNA: TGTGCCACCAGTGACCCCGGGACTCTCCCGTATGGCTACACCTTC. Residues: CATSDPGTLPYGYTF.

The chain has TRBV7-2 and TRBJ2-2; no firm D call. The CDR3 is 15 residues long. Per the germline V gene, CDR1 is SGHTA and CDR2 is FQGNSA. V lost 1 base and J 6 bases, leaving 12 bases between the germline ends. CDR3 DNA: TGTGCCAGCAGCTTAGTCAGCGTGCGGTCCGGGGAGCTGTTTTTT. Translation: CASSLVSVRSGELFF.

CDR3 in amino acids: CASSQEGGNTEAFF. CDR3 coding DNA: TGTGCCAGCTCACAGGAGGGTGGGAACACTGAAGCTTTCTTT. The chain uses TRBV18 and TRBJ1-1; D unresolved. The CDR3 runs to 14 residues. Germline V lookup: CDR1 KGHSH, CDR2 LQKENI. The ends were cut back, 4 bases at V and 1 base at J, with 10 bases in the middle.

The chain uses TRBV18 and TRBJ2-2, with 7 bases aligning to TRBD1. J lost 5 bases, V lost 2 bases, and 5 bases had no gene match. The germline V gene has CDR1 KGHSH and CDR2 LQKENI. This CDR3 is built from 15 residues. The CDR3 bases are TGTGCCAGCTCACCAAGAGGGGGCGAGACCGGGGAGCTGTTTTTT. Translation gives CASSPRGGETGELFF.

V is TRBV15 and J is TRBJ2-1; 11 bases map to TRBD1. The CDR3 totals 17 residues. V lost 0 bases to trimming and J lost 7 bases; unmatched junction nucleotides: 8. CDR1 is LNHNV and CDR2 is YYDKDF in the germline V gene (reference sequence). The CDR3 bases are TGTGCCACCAGCAGAGAACTGGGACAGGGGGGAGGTAATGAGCAGTTCTTC. Amino acids: CATSRELGQGGGNEQFF.

The V gene is TRBV9, the J gene TRBJ2-7, with 9 bases that match TRBD1. Germline V gives CDR1 SGDLS, CDR2 YYNGEE. The CDR3 covers 14 residues. J gave up 2 bases and V 4 bases, and 4 bases lay outside the gene matches. CDR3 loop: CASSQGQGPYEQYF. In DNA form, the CDR3 reads TGTGCCAGCAGCCAGGGACAGGGCCCCTACGAGCAGTACTTC.

This chain connects TRBV10-1 to TRBJ2-2; D unresolved. Germline V lookup: CDR1 WNHNN, CDR2 SYGVQD (reference sequence). Trimming left V 2 bases short and J 6 bases short, with 7 bases between. The CDR3 loop spans 13 amino acids. CDR3 region: CASSEGISGELFF. The DNA of the CDR3 is TGCGCCAGCAGTGAGGGCATCTCCGGGGAGCTGTTTTTT.

In nucleotides, the CDR3 is TGTGCCAGCAGCTTGCAGGGACTAGCAGCAGAGACCCAGTACTTC. It specifies CASSLQGLAAETQYF. V is TRBV5-6 and J is TRBJ2-5; TRBD2 aligns across 9 bases. The CDR3 consists of 15 residues. The germline gives CDR1 SGHDT, CDR2 YYEEEE. With 1 base clipped from V and 4 bases from J, the junction kept 5 bases outside the gene matches.

This rearrangement joins TRBV7-6 to TRBJ2-1; 7 bases agree with TRBD2. Germline CDR1 SGHVS, CDR2 FNYEAQ. Germline trimming cut 1 base from V and 0 bases from J; bases unmatched to any gene: 9. The CDR3 has 18 amino acids. DNA for the CDR3: TGTGCCAGCAGCTTAGGTTTGGCGGGAGAAATCTCCTACAATGAGCAGTTCTTC. Its protein product is CASSLGLAGEISYNEQFF.

J is TRBJ1-5 and V is TRBV7-2; TRBD1 matches at 7 bases. The V segment lost 1 base and the J segment 7 bases; nucleotides outside the gene matches: 7. CDR3 length equals 15 residues. The germline CDR1 and CDR2 sequences are SGHTA and FQGNSA. In DNA form, the CDR3 reads TGTGCCAGCAGCTTAGAGGCAGGGGGAAGGCAGCCCCAGCATTTT. Translation: CASSLEAGGRQPQHF.

A single count supports this clone. V is TRBV4-1 and J is TRBJ2-7, with 11 bases identical to TRBD2. Trimming took 5 bases from V and 3 from J; bases not matched to a gene: 3. Germline CDR1 MGHRA, CDR2 YSYEKL. The CDR3 is 14 amino acids. The CDR3 spells CASSEGTSGYEQYF. The CDR3 bases are TGCGCCAGCAGCGAAGGGACTAGCGGCTACGAGCAGTACTTC.

The rearrangement joins TRBV30 to TRBJ1-6; D perhaps matches TRBD1 (5 bases). This CDR3 has 15 amino acids. The germline V gene has CDR1 GTSNPN and CDR2 SVGIG (reference sequence). V lost 3 bases and J 9 bases, leaving 18 bases between the germline ends. The CDR3 reads CAWRPRGGVGSPLHF. The DNA for the CDR3 is TGTGCCTGGAGGCCCCGGGGGGGGGTTGGTTCACCCCTCCACTTT.

The chain couples TRBV15 to TRBJ1-2, with TRBD1 matching over 10 bases. The CDR3 spans 16 residues. J was trimmed by 3 bases and V by 1 base; bases with no gene match: 5. Looked up from germline, CDR1 is LNHNV and CDR2 is YYDKDF (reference sequence). The CDR3 nucleotides are TGTGCCACCAGCAGAGGGGACAGGGGAAGGGACTATGGCTACACCTTC. Protein sequence: CATSRGDRGRDYGYTF.

Written as DNA, the CDR3 is TGTGCCAGCAGCCCCCCTTTAGGAGCGGAGACCTACGAGCAGTACTTC. This encodes CASSPPLGAETYEQYF. J is TRBJ2-7 and V is TRBV7-9, with D perhaps matching TRBD2 (5 bases). The V and J ends lost 5 bases and 2 bases respectively, with 19 bases between them. CDR1 is SEHNR, CDR2 FQNEAQ, per germline (reference sequence). The CDR3 runs to 16 residues.

The V call is TRBV12-2, the J call TRBJ2-3; no DNA check was done on the table's D call, TRBD2. TRBV12-2 is annotated as a pseudogene. There are 15 residues in the CDR3. The DNA for the CDR3 is TGTGCAAGTCGCTTAGCGTATAATTCGACAGATACGCAGTATTTT. This sequence encodes CASRLAYNSTDTQYF.

CDR3 sequence: CASSLGPAVNTGELFF. CDR3 coding DNA: TGTGCCAGCAGCTTAGGGCCAGCGGTGAACACCGGGGAGCTGTTTTTT. The rearrangement links TRBV7-2 to TRBJ2-2; D may be TRBD2 (5 bases). The CDR3 has 16 residues. Trimming left V 1 base short and J 1 base short, with 10 bases between. CDR1 is SGHTA, CDR2 FQGNSA, per germline.